These T cell receptor beta chains were read from a single sample in a study of human T cells and chemical hapten exposure. TCRdb re-derived calls from the RACE reads in MiXCR, one entry per CDR3 protein. Among 70,000 to 85,000 distinct CDR3 sequences listed, around 8.7% were seen once. Input material: whole blood. These receptors all come from a male donor in good health. Some clones in this sample may be carry-over from other donors' samples. The CDR3 runs from the conserved cysteine through the conserved F or W. The D gene is left open where the match is weak. A row's size may be missing; if present it is once, few, many or a size class.

CDR3nt: TGCAGCGTCGAGACTAGCGGGAGGTACAAGGAGCAGTACTTC; CDR3aa: CSVETSGRYKEQYF; j_gene: TRBJ2-7; v_gene: TRBV29-1; d_gene: TRBD2; abundance: many
CDR3nt: TGTGCCAGTAGTGTGATAACAGGGAGCTCCTACAATGAGCAGTTCTTC; CDR3aa: CASSVITGSSYNEQFF; j_gene: TRBJ2-1; v_gene: TRBV19; d_gene: NA; abundance: few
CDR3nt: TGTGCCAGCAGTCTCCGGGACGTTGGATACACAGATACGCAGTATTTT; CDR3aa: CASSLRDVGYTDTQYF; j_gene: TRBJ2-3; v_gene: TRBV28; d_gene: NA; abundance: NA
CDR3nt: TGTGCCAGCAGCCTCCCGCGGACAGGGGGTTCTAATGAAAAACTGTTTTTT; CDR3aa: CASSLPRTGGSNEKLFF; j_gene: TRBJ1-4; v_gene: TRBV7-6; d_gene: TRBD1; abundance: NA
CDR3nt: TGTGCCAGCTCACCCGGGACAGAAGAGACCCAGTACTTC; CDR3aa: CASSPGTEETQYF; j_gene: TRBJ2-5; v_gene: TRBV18; d_gene: TRBD1; abundance: few
CDR3nt: TGCAGTGTCCGACCAGCGGGAGGAGGGGTAGAGACCCAGTACTTC; CDR3aa: CSVRPAGGGVETQYF; j_gene: TRBJ2-5; v_gene: TRBV20-1; d_gene: TRBD2; abundance: NA
CDR3nt: TGCAGTGCCCCGACAGGAAACACCGGGGAGCTGTTTTTT; CDR3aa: CSAPTGNTGELFF; j_gene: TRBJ2-2; v_gene: TRBV20-1; d_gene: NA; abundance: many
CDR3nt: TGTGCCAGCAGCTTAAACGCGGTCATGAACACTGAAGCTTTCTTT; CDR3aa: CASSLNAVMNTEAFF; j_gene: TRBJ1-1; v_gene: TRBV11-2; d_gene: NA; abundance: NA
CDR3nt: TGTGCCAGCAGCTTCTGGACAGCCGTTCGTCCGGGCAATCAGCCCCAGCATTTT; CDR3aa: CASSFWTAVRPGNQPQHF; j_gene: TRBJ1-5; v_gene: TRBV5-5; d_gene: NA; abundance: NA
CDR3nt: TGTGCCAGCAGTTACGGTCGAGCATACGAGCAGTACTTC; CDR3aa: CASSYGRAYEQYF; j_gene: TRBJ2-7; v_gene: TRBV6-5; d_gene: NA; abundance: NA
CDR3nt: TGCAGTGCCATCCGTGACAGTAACACTGAAGCTTTCTTT; CDR3aa: CSAIRDSNTEAFF; j_gene: TRBJ1-1; v_gene: TRBV20-1; d_gene: NA; abundance: few
CDR3nt: TGTGCCAGCGGGCCCGGGACAGGAGTTTATAATTCACCCCTCCACTTT; CDR3aa: CASGPGTGVYNSPLHF; j_gene: TRBJ1-6; v_gene: TRBV27; d_gene: TRBD1; abundance: few
CDR3nt: TGTGCCAGCAGTTCGTCGACTAGCGGGAGGGCCACGGACACCGGGGAGCTGTTTTTT; CDR3aa: CASSSSTSGRATDTGELFF; j_gene: TRBJ2-2; v_gene: TRBV6-2/TRBV6-3; d_gene: TRBD2; abundance: few
CDR3nt: TGTGCCAGCAGCCCTCAGGGGACCTATAATTCACCCCTCCACTTT; CDR3aa: CASSPQGTYNSPLHF; j_gene: TRBJ1-6; v_gene: TRBV7-9; d_gene: NA; abundance: many
CDR3nt: TGCGCCAGCAGCGGGGGCCTTGAGACCCAGTACTTC; CDR3aa: CASSGGLETQYF; j_gene: TRBJ2-5; v_gene: TRBV5-1; d_gene: NA; abundance: NA
CDR3nt: TGTGCCAGCAGCCTAGGGCCGACTAGCGGGACAACGCCAGGTCTCTACAATGAGCAGTTCTTC; CDR3aa: CASSLGPTSGTTPGLYNEQFF; j_gene: TRBJ2-1; v_gene: TRBV7-8; d_gene: TRBD2; abundance: NA
CDR3nt: TGTGCCAGCAGTGTAGATCGGACGACTGGGGCCAACGTCCTGACTTTC; CDR3aa: CASSVDRTTGANVLTF; j_gene: TRBJ2-6; v_gene: TRBV2; d_gene: NA; abundance: NA
CDR3nt: TGTGCCAGCAGCCCCCGGGACCGTTCCTACGAGCAGTACTTC; CDR3aa: CASSPRDRSYEQYF; j_gene: TRBJ2-7; v_gene: TRBV9; d_gene: NA; abundance: few
CDR3nt: TGTGCCAGCAGCGTAGCCCGGGGACAGGGGAACACCGGGGAGCTGTTTTTT; CDR3aa: CASSVARGQGNTGELFF; j_gene: TRBJ2-2; v_gene: TRBV9; d_gene: TRBD1; abundance: NA
CDR3nt: TGCGCCAGCAGCCGAAAAGAACAGATTGGGGGACAGTCGAACACCGGGGAGCTGTTTTTT; CDR3aa: CASSRKEQIGGQSNTGELFF; j_gene: TRBJ2-2; v_gene: TRBV4-1; d_gene: TRBD1; abundance: NA
CDR3nt: TGTGCCAGCAGTGGCAGGGGGCGAGAAAACATTCAGTACTTC; CDR3aa: CASSGRGRENIQYF; j_gene: TRBJ2-4; v_gene: TRBV6-1; d_gene: TRBD1; abundance: NA
CDR3nt: TGCAGTGCTAGAGAGAGGCTAGGCTACGAGCAGTACTTC; CDR3aa: CSARERLGYEQYF; j_gene: TRBJ2-7; v_gene: TRBV20-1; d_gene: NA; abundance: few
CDR3nt: TGTGCCAGCAGCCAACGAGGACAGGGCCACGAGCAGTACTTC; CDR3aa: CASSQRGQGHEQYF; j_gene: TRBJ2-7; v_gene: TRBV3-1; d_gene: TRBD1; abundance: NA
CDR3nt: TGCGCCAGCAGCCAAGACAGGGCCTCCTACGAGCAGTACTTC; CDR3aa: CASSQDRASYEQYF; j_gene: TRBJ2-7; v_gene: TRBV4-3; d_gene: NA; abundance: many
CDR3nt: TGCAGTGCTAGAGATCTCAGGACAGAGGGCCTATCACCCCTCCACTTT; CDR3aa: CSARDLRTEGLSPLHF; j_gene: TRBJ1-6; v_gene: TRBV20-1; d_gene: NA; abundance: few
CDR3nt: TGCAGTGCTAGAGATCCCCACAGGAGGGGGACTGAAGCTTTCTTT; CDR3aa: CSARDPHRRGTEAFF; j_gene: TRBJ1-1; v_gene: TRBV20-1; d_gene: NA; abundance: many
CDR3nt: TGTGCCAGCAGCCCATCCCCCATTAGCGGGAGGCCCGACGAGCAGTACTTC; CDR3aa: CASSPSPISGRPDEQYF; j_gene: TRBJ2-7; v_gene: TRBV7-9; d_gene: TRBD2; abundance: many
CDR3nt: TGCAGTGCTAGAGCTGGGAGTGCGGGAAACACCATATATTTT; CDR3aa: CSARAGSAGNTIYF; j_gene: TRBJ1-3; v_gene: TRBV20-1; d_gene: NA; abundance: few
CDR3nt: TGCGCCAGCAGAGGGAACAGGGGCGATACGCAGTATTTT; CDR3aa: CASRGNRGDTQYF; j_gene: TRBJ2-3; v_gene: TRBV5-1; d_gene: TRBD1; abundance: many
CDR3nt: TGTGCCACCAGCAGGACTAGCGGGAGCACAGATACGCAGTATTTT; CDR3aa: CATSRTSGSTDTQYF; j_gene: TRBJ2-3; v_gene: TRBV15; d_gene: TRBD2; abundance: many
CDR3nt: TGTGCCAGCAGTGAAAGGACAGACCCACGCTATGGCTACACCTTC; CDR3aa: CASSERTDPRYGYTF; j_gene: TRBJ1-2; v_gene: TRBV25-1; d_gene: NA; abundance: NA
CDR3nt: TGTGCCAGCAGCTTAGATCAGGGAGCAGGGGACCCATTCTCCTATAATTCACCCCTCCACTTT; CDR3aa: CASSLDQGAGDPFSYNSPLHF; j_gene: TRBJ1-6; v_gene: TRBV7-9; d_gene: NA; abundance: NA
CDR3nt: TGCGCCAGCAGCCATACGGATACCGGGGAGCTGTTTTTT; CDR3aa: CASSHTDTGELFF; j_gene: TRBJ2-2; v_gene: TRBV4-3; d_gene: NA; abundance: NA
CDR3nt: TGTGCCAGCAGCTTATTTGAAGCGTTGGAAGAGACCCAGTACTTC; CDR3aa: CASSLFEALEETQYF; j_gene: TRBJ2-5; v_gene: TRBV7-9; d_gene: NA; abundance: few
CDR3nt: TGTGCCATCAGTGAAGGGGCGGGTTACAATGAGCAGTTCTTC; CDR3aa: CAISEGAGYNEQFF; j_gene: TRBJ2-1; v_gene: TRBV10-3; d_gene: NA; abundance: many
CDR3nt: TGCGCCAGCAGCTTGGTTGGGCTGGGCAAAAACATTCAGTACTTC; CDR3aa: CASSLVGLGKNIQYF; j_gene: TRBJ2-4; v_gene: TRBV5-1; d_gene: NA; abundance: NA
CDR3nt: TGCAGCGTTGAGCCTTTGACAGGCCCCTATGGCTACACCTTC; CDR3aa: CSVEPLTGPYGYTF; j_gene: TRBJ1-2; v_gene: TRBV29-1; d_gene: NA; abundance: few
CDR3nt: TGCGCCAGCAGCTTGATGTCAGATGAAGCTTTCTTT; CDR3aa: CASSLMSDEAFF; j_gene: TRBJ1-1; v_gene: TRBV5-1; d_gene: NA; abundance: NA
CDR3nt: TGTGCCAGCAGCCCCGAGGGACAGGGATTGGGCAATGAGCAGTTCTTC; CDR3aa: CASSPEGQGLGNEQFF; j_gene: TRBJ2-1; v_gene: TRBV7-2; d_gene: TRBD1; abundance: NA
CDR3nt: TGCAGCGCCGCCTGGGGCAGGAACACTGAAGCTTTCTTT; CDR3aa: CSAAWGRNTEAFF; j_gene: TRBJ1-1; v_gene: TRBV29-1; d_gene: NA; abundance: many
CDR3nt: TGCGCCAGCAGCTTGGGATTACAGGGGGGAAGCTCCTACGAGCAGTACTTC; CDR3aa: CASSLGLQGGSSYEQYF; j_gene: TRBJ2-7; v_gene: TRBV5-1; d_gene: TRBD1; abundance: NA
CDR3nt: TGTGCCAGCAGTGTCTCCGGGACAAGCTTCTTT; CDR3aa: CASSVSGTSFF; j_gene: TRBJ1-1; v_gene: TRBV6-6; d_gene: NA; abundance: few
CDR3nt: TGTGCCAGCAGTTACTCCATTCGAAGCGGAGTAGACAATGAGCAGTTCTTC; CDR3aa: CASSYSIRSGVDNEQFF; j_gene: TRBJ2-1; v_gene: TRBV6-2/TRBV6-3; d_gene: NA; abundance: few
CDR3nt: TGTGCCAGCACCCTAGGAGGGACTAGCGCTGAGCAGTTCTTC; CDR3aa: CASTLGGTSAEQFF; j_gene: TRBJ2-1; v_gene: TRBV6-2/TRBV6-3; d_gene: TRBD2; abundance: NA
CDR3nt: TGTGCCAGCACCTTAGCTGGTACCGGGGAGCTGTTTTTT; CDR3aa: CASTLAGTGELFF; j_gene: TRBJ2-2; v_gene: TRBV12-3/TRBV12-4; d_gene: NA; abundance: NA
CDR3nt: TGTGCCATCAGCAAGACAGGGATTAACACTGAAGCTTTCTTT; CDR3aa: CAISKTGINTEAFF; j_gene: TRBJ1-1; v_gene: TRBV10-3; d_gene: TRBD1; abundance: NA
CDR3nt: TGCAGTGCTCGACAGGGGACAGATACGCAGTATTTT; CDR3aa: CSARQGTDTQYF; j_gene: TRBJ2-3; v_gene: TRBV20-1; d_gene: TRBD1; abundance: few
CDR3nt: TGTGCCAGCAGTTTTGCGGGAAGCCCCCCAGATACGCAGTATTTT; CDR3aa: CASSFAGSPPDTQYF; j_gene: TRBJ2-3; v_gene: TRBV27; d_gene: NA; abundance: few
CDR3nt: TGTGCCAGCAGCCTTCTGAGAAGGAATGAGCAGTTCTTC; CDR3aa: CASSLLRRNEQFF; j_gene: TRBJ2-1; v_gene: TRBV3-1; d_gene: NA; abundance: NA
CDR3nt: TGCGCCAGCAGGGCCGGGACTAGCGGGGGAGAGACCCAGTACTTC; CDR3aa: CASRAGTSGGETQYF; j_gene: TRBJ2-5; v_gene: TRBV5-1; d_gene: TRBD2; abundance: few